Detailed here is one T cell receptor (beta chain). Its matching antigen is unknown. As every portion of the isolated RNA was reverse transcribed, the sequencing read expressed TCRB transcripts. Profiled with immunoSEQ multiplex PCR; TCRdb holds only in-frame clones, not every one. The table includes roughly 500,000 clones, 10% to 12% detected once. This sample is part of a study of beta chain features in type 1 diabetes. The CDR3 totals 18 residues. Whole-study findings and limits: It was not settled here whether HLA type affects TCRB rearrangement. There were fewer insertions and more deletions at the VDJ junctions of type 1 diabetes patients. PCR might favor shorter templates, equally in patients and controls. Among patients, naive, central memory and Treg TCRB repertoires appeared more similar than among healthy donors.

The source material was naive CD4+ T cells from blood. This TCR was sampled from a woman younger than 35 in good health. V and J are TRBV21-1 and TRBJ2-5; TRBD1 was called by the table and not checked on the DNA. TRBV21-1 is annotated as a pseudogene. The CDR3 sequence is CASSIFPSPDSSQETQYF. In DNA form, the CDR3 reads TGTGCCAGCAGCATTTTCCCCTCCCCGGACAGTTCCCAAGAGACCCAGTACTTC.